This T cell receptor (beta chain) was obtained from a study of T cell responses to AZD1222 COVID-19 vaccine. Points from the study as a whole: Repertoires were sampled only after the peak T cell response. Clonal diversity may have been underestimated, and the donors were mostly white British, with more females than males.

For this clone: What it binds is unknown.

TCRdb's copy holds only in-frame clones and misses some; the assay was immunoSEQ multiplex PCR. This table has about 84,000 clones, under 95% appearing once. The CDR3 length is 15 residues. CDR1 and CDR2 from the germline V gene are MNHNY and SVGAGI (reference sequence). Deletions cut 5 bases from V and 6 bases from J, with 17 bases between. The chain joins TRBV6-6 to TRBJ1-5; D ambiguous. Here the sequenced sample was peripheral blood, taken 28 days after the second AZD1222 dose. This receptor was identified in an adult who received the AZD1222 COVID-19 vaccine. The CDR3 here is CASSDLEARFQPQHF. DNA for the CDR3: TGTGCCAGCAGTGACCTGGAGGCGCGTTTTCAGCCCCAGCATTTT.